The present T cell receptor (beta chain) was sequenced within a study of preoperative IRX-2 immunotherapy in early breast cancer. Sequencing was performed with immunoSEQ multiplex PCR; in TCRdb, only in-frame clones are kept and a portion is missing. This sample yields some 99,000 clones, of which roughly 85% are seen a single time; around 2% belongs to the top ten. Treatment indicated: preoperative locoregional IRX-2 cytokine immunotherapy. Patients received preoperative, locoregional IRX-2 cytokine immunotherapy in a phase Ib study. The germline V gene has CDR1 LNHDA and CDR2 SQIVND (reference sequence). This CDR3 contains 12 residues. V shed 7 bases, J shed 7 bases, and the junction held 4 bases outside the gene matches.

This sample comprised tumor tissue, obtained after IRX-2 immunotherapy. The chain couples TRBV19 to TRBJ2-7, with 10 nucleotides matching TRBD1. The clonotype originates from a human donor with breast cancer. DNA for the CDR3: TGTGCCAGTATGGGACAGGGGTGGGAGCAGTACTTC. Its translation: CASMGQGWEQYF. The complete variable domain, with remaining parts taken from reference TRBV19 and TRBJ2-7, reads DGGITQSPKYLFRKEGQNVTLSCEQNLNHDAMYWYRQDPGQGLRLIYYSQIVNDFQKGDIAEGYSVSREKKESFPLTVTSAQKNPTAFYLCASMGQGWEQYFGPGTRLTVT.